Below are 27 T cell receptor beta chains sequenced from a single sample in a study of control samples from healthy donors and cancer patients. Produced via immunoSEQ multiplex PCR; TCRdb's table is partial and in-frame only. Here the sample spans roughly 370,000 clones, around 90% being singletons. Sequencing was performed on PBMCs. These receptors originate from a man in his forties with head and neck cancer.

The chain uses TRBV6-2 or TRBV6-3 and TRBJ2-6, with D possibly TRBD1 on 6 matching bases. Germline assignment: CDR1 MNHEY and CDR2 SVGEGT. V was clipped by 6 bases and J by 0 bases, with 9 bases between them. The length of the CDR3 is 15 residues. DNA of the CDR3: TGTGCCAGCAGCGACAGGCACTCTGGGGCCAACGTCCTGACTTTC. As protein: CASSDRHSGANVLTF.

The chain links TRBV7-2 to TRBJ2-4; 10 bases match TRBD2. The trim removed 1 base at V and 7 bases at J, leaving 4 bases unmatched. The germline CDR1 and CDR2 sequences are SGHTA and FQGNSA. The CDR3 sequence is 15 residues long. CDR3 sequence (DNA): TGTGCCAGCAGCTTAGGGGCTAGCGGGAGTAACATTCAGTACTTC. It yields the protein CASSLGASGSNIQYF.

This clone has just one count. The chain couples TRBV28 to TRBJ1-5; 9 bases are shared with TRBD1. Germline V gene lookup returns CDR1 MDHEN and CDR2 SYDVKM. The CDR3 totals 15 residues. Trimming removed 5 bases from V and 3 bases from J; junction bases left unmatched: 5. CDR3 residues: CASSRQGVINQPQHF. Here the CDR3 DNA reads TGTGCCAGCAGTAGACAGGGGGTAATCAATCAGCCCCAGCATTTT.

The chain recombines TRBV5-1 with TRBJ1-1; no clear D gene. The CDR3 runs to 14 residues. The V gene's germline CDR1 is SGHRS and CDR2 YFSETQ. With 1 base removed from V and 1 base from J, the gap between germline ends came to 8 bases. The chain's CDR3 is CASSLPAANTEAFF. CDR3 sequence (DNA): TGCGCCAGCAGCTTGCCGGCGGCGAACACTGAAGCTTTCTTT.

This clone came up once. The sample contains more than one DNA sequence encoding this CDR3. The rearrangement joins TRBV7-3 to TRBJ1-1; 7 bases match TRBD1. The V segment lost 5 bases and the J segment 1 base; nucleotides outside the gene matches: 4. Germline V gene lookup returns CDR1 SGHTA and CDR2 FQGTGA. This CDR3 has 14 residues. The CDR3 coding sequence is TGTGCCAGCAGCCGCCAGGGGGGGAACACTGAAGCTTTCTTT. Translating gives CASSRQGGNTEAFF.

This clone was counted between two and nine times. The V gene is TRBV12-3 or TRBV12-4, the J gene TRBJ1-4; D remains unclear. The CDR3 is 12 residues long. Trimming shortened V by 3 bases and J by 10 bases, and 9 bases separated the two germline ends. The CDR3, as DNA: TGTGCCAGCAGTTTTAATAATCTAAAACTGTTTTTT. It yields the protein CASSFNNLKLFF.

This clone was observed a handful of times. The chain links TRBV5-4 to TRBJ2-5; D is undetermined. V was cut by 4 bases and J by 4 bases, with 2 bases left in between. This CDR3 has 10 amino acids. Per germline, CDR1 SGHNT and CDR2 YYREEE (reference sequence). CDR3 coding DNA: TGTGCCAGCAGCGGAGAGACCCAGTACTTC. Translation: CASSGETQYF.

V gene TRBV7-8 combines with J gene TRBJ1-2; TRBD1 aligns across 7 bases. Germline trimming cut 2 bases from V and 3 bases from J; bases unmatched to any gene: 15. This CDR3 is built from 18 residues. Germline loops: CDR1 SGHVS, CDR2 FQNEAQ. The CDR3, as DNA: TGTGCCAGCAGCTTACTAGTCAGAGTTGACAGGGAGGACTATGGCTACACCTTC. Its translation is CASSLLVRVDREDYGYTF.

The chain joins TRBV27 to TRBJ1-5; D possibly corresponds to TRBD1 (5 bases). CDR3 length equals 17 residues. From germline, CDR1 is MNHEY and CDR2 SMNVEV (reference sequence). The V end was cut by 5 bases, the J end by 1 base, with 18 bases between. The chain's CDR3 is CASSPAVGAGSNQPQHF. As DNA, the CDR3 is TGTGCCAGCAGTCCAGCCGTCGGGGCGGGCAGCAATCAGCCCCAGCATTTT.

V usage is TRBV5-1 and J usage is TRBJ1-5; D uncertain. The ends were cut back, 0 bases at V and 3 bases at J, with 7 bases in the middle. The CDR3 totals 14 residues. CDR1 is SGHRS and CDR2 is YFSETQ in the germline V gene. The CDR3 DNA reads as TGCGCCAGCAGCTTGGGTTTATCCAATCAGCCCCAGCATTTT. Protein sequence: CASSLGLSNQPQHF.

The V gene is TRBV30, the J gene TRBJ1-1, with TRBD1 matching over 7 bases. The CDR3 contains 13 residues. CDR1 and CDR2 (germline): GTSNPN, SVGIG (reference sequence). The V and J ends lost 1 base and 1 base, in that order; junction bases with no gene match: 0. In nucleotides, the CDR3 is TGTGCCTGGAGTGGGACAGGGAACACTGAAGCTTTCTTT. It translates to CAWSGTGNTEAFF. The variable domain in full, with the rest retrieved from reference TRBV30 and TRBJ1-1, is SQTIHQWPATLVQPVGSPLSLECTVEGTSNPNLYWYRQAAGRGLQLLFYSVGIGQISSEVPQNLSASRPQDRQFILSSKKLLLSDSGFYLCAWSGTGNTEAFFGQGTRLTVV.

Only a few counts were recorded for this clone. The V and J genes are TRBV5-1 and TRBJ2-2, with D perhaps matching TRBD1 (6 bases). The CDR3 has 14 residues. V lost 4 bases and J 0 bases, leaving 7 bases between the germline ends. Germline V gene lookup returns CDR1 SGHRS and CDR2 YFSETQ. The CDR3 DNA reads as TGCGCCAGCAGCAGGACAGCGAACACCGGGGAGCTGTTTTTT. Translation: CASSRTANTGELFF.

The CDR3 protein is CASSGTGGGVTEAFF. In nucleotides, the CDR3 is TGTGCCAGCAGTGGTACCGGGGGCGGGGTCACTGAAGCTTTCTTT. The chain links TRBV28 to TRBJ1-1, with D possibly matching TRBD1 (6 bases). Trimming took off 5 bases at V and 4 bases at J, with 17 bases between the two ends. The CDR3 extends over 15 amino acids. Per the germline V gene, CDR1 is MDHEN and CDR2 is SYDVKM.

The chain joins TRBV9 to TRBJ2-3; D tentatively reads TRBD1 or TRBD2 (5 bases each). Germline V lookup: CDR1 SGDLS, CDR2 YYNGEE. The V end was cut by 3 bases, the J end by 8 bases, with 10 bases between. This CDR3 has 12 amino acids. This chain's CDR3 is CASSAQRGTQYF. CDR3 DNA: TGTGCCAGCAGCGCACAGAGGGGTACGCAGTATTTT.

This chain uses TRBV4-2 with TRBJ2-3; 8 bases map to TRBD2. The CDR3 covers 17 residues. The germline gives CDR1 LGHNA, CDR2 YNFKEQ. The V gene end was trimmed by 3 bases and the J gene end by 2 bases; junction bases not matched to a gene: 10. DNA for the CDR3: TGTGCCAGCAGCCATTCCGTCACGGGGGGGTACACAGATACGCAGTATTTT. Protein: CASSHSVTGGYTDTQYF.

The genes are TRBV5-8 and TRBJ2-1, with 8 bases identical to TRBD2. The CDR3 runs 15 residues. V shed 3 bases, J shed 9 bases, and the junction held 11 bases outside the gene matches. CDR1 is SGHTS, CDR2 YDEGEE, per germline. The CDR3 protein is CASSSERERWGEQFF. The CDR3 nucleotides read TGTGCCAGCAGCTCAGAGCGGGAGCGCTGGGGTGAGCAGTTCTTC.

This chain joins TRBV2 and TRBJ2-7; 8 positions match TRBD1. With 1 base clipped from V and 6 bases from J, the junction kept 11 bases outside the gene matches. Germline CDR1 and CDR2: SNHLY and FYNNEI. This CDR3 region has 16 residues. CDR3 DNA sequence: TGTGCCAGCAGTGAAGGACGGACAGGGCCAGTGGGCGAGCAGTACTTC. Translation gives CASSEGRTGPVGEQYF.

The chain carries TRBV11-2 and TRBJ2-2; 7 bases fit TRBD2. The CDR3 runs 17 residues. Germline V gene sequence: CDR1 SGHAT, CDR2 FQNNGV. V shed 4 bases, J shed 5 bases, and the junction held 13 bases outside the gene matches. The CDR3 nucleotides read TGTGCCAGCAGCTCACCCCTAGGACTAGTGGGTACCGGGGAGCTGTTTTTT. It is translated as CASSSPLGLVGTGELFF.

The genes are TRBV6-1 and TRBJ2-7, with D unclear. Deletions cut 3 bases from V and 0 bases from J, with 9 bases between. The CDR3 loop spans 14 amino acids. The germline gives CDR1 MNHNS, CDR2 SASEGT. CDR3 amino acids: CASSDAGISYEQYF. As DNA, the CDR3 is TGTGCCAGCAGTGATGCAGGAATCTCCTACGAGCAGTACTTC.

The chain employs TRBV4-3 and TRBJ2-4; D remains unclear. The CDR3 consists of 14 residues. Per germline, CDR1 LGHNA and CDR2 YSLEER. V was trimmed by 1 base and J by 10 bases, leaving 14 bases between them. This chain's CDR3 is CASSQAARANIQYF. The DNA for the CDR3 is TGCGCCAGCAGCCAAGCCGCTCGGGCTAATATTCAGTACTTC.

The genes are TRBV11-2 and TRBJ2-3; D not certain. Germline V gene data show CDR1 as SGHAT and CDR2 as FQNNGV. The CDR3 is 15 amino acids. V dropped 1 base and J dropped 1 base, with 9 bases sitting between them. This CDR3 reads CASSLAPAGTDTQYF. The CDR3 nucleotides read TGTGCCAGCAGCTTAGCCCCGGCAGGCACAGATACGCAGTATTTT.

The gene calls are TRBV7-9 and TRBJ2-7; D might be TRBD1 or TRBD2, each matching 5 bases. The length of the CDR3 is 14 residues. The V and J ends lost 5 bases and 1 base respectively, with 12 bases between them. In germline, CDR1 is SEHNR, CDR2 FQNEAQ (reference sequence). DNA for the CDR3: TGTGCCAGCAGCAACCGGGACGGATCCTACGAGCAGTACTTC. Its protein product is CASSNRDGSYEQYF.

This chain links TRBV19 with TRBJ2-2, with D perhaps TRBD1 or TRBD2 (5 bases each). The CDR3 extends over 12 amino acids. Per germline, CDR1 LNHDA and CDR2 SQIVND (reference sequence). V dropped 8 bases and J dropped 6 bases, with 10 bases sitting between them. The CDR3 DNA sequence: TGTGCCAGTCGGGGCGGAGCCGGGGAGCTGTTTTTT. Translating gives CASRGGAGELFF.

This clone was counted many times. The genes are TRBV4-2 and TRBJ2-2; TRBD2 might be the D (7 bases). The CDR3 contains 14 residues. V lost 7 bases, J lost 6 bases, and 15 bases lay in between. In germline, CDR1 is LGHNA, CDR2 YNFKEQ. CDR3: CASILARGAGELFF. The CDR3 DNA sequence: TGTGCCAGCATACTAGCGAGGGGGGCCGGGGAGCTGTTTTTT.

The V gene is TRBV2, the J gene TRBJ2-7; no definite D call. Germline CDR1 is SNHLY and CDR2 is FYNNEI. The CDR3 loop spans 11 amino acids. Trimming took 9 bases from V and 6 from J, leaving 12 bases between them. The CDR3 region is CASQDPSEQYF. As DNA, the CDR3 is TGTGCCAGTCAGGACCCGAGCGAGCAGTACTTC.

V usage is TRBV5-6 and J usage is TRBJ2-7; TRBD1 matches 9 bases. The length of the CDR3 is 15 residues. Trimming cost V 3 bases and J 4 bases; bases outside gene matches: 8. The germline V gene encodes CDR1 SGHDT and CDR2 YYEEEE. The DNA of the CDR3 is TGTGCCAGCAGCTCTTACCGGGACAGGGCTTACGAGCAGTACTTC. This translates into CASSSYRDRAYEQYF.

The chain employs TRBV28 and TRBJ1-2; TRBD1 agrees at 11 bases. In germline, CDR1 is MDHEN, CDR2 SYDVKM. CDR3 length: 18 amino acids. Trimming at V came to 7 bases and at J to 5 bases, leaving 18 bases not matched to a gene. The DNA for the CDR3 is TGTGCCAGCACTGCCTTGGGACAGGGGGGAATCGGGAGGTATGGCTACACCTTC. Protein: CASTALGQGGIGRYGYTF.